These T cell receptor beta chains were read from a single sample in a study of cytomegalovirus exposure and HLA in healthy donors. Profiled with immunoSEQ multiplex PCR; TCRdb holds only in-frame clones, not every one. Of about 190,000 clones in the sample, over 60% are singletons; the top ten hold around 2.2%. Sequencing was done on a sample of PBMCs. These receptors all come from a woman in her thirties in good health and CMV-seropositive. Both conserved end residues are part of each CDR3. The order of the fields is V gene, D gene, clone size, J gene, CDR3 DNA, CDR3 protein. D genes are given only for firm matches. Clone size is stated in some rows and not others, as once, few, many or a class when expanded.

v_call: TRBV2; d_call: TRBD2; clone_size: NA; j_call: TRBJ2-1; cdr3_nt: TGTGCCAGCACCCGAAAGTGGGGGGGGGAGTACAATGAGCAGTTCTTC; cdr3_aa: CASTRKWGGEYNEQFF
v_call: TRBV7-3; d_call: NA; clone_size: NA; j_call: TRBJ2-3; cdr3_nt: TGTGCCAGCAGCCGGGACACCACAGATACGCAGTATTTT; cdr3_aa: CASSRDTTDTQYF
v_call: TRBV29-1; d_call: TRBD1; clone_size: NA; j_call: TRBJ1-4; cdr3_nt: TGCAGCGTTGAGTGGGACAGGGATCGGTTTTTT; cdr3_aa: CSVEWDRDRFF
v_call: TRBV9; d_call: TRBD2; clone_size: few; j_call: TRBJ2-1; cdr3_nt: TGTGCCAGCACGCAGACTAGCGGGGGGGCCGGAGAGCAGTTCTTC; cdr3_aa: CASTQTSGGAGEQFF
v_call: TRBV6-5; d_call: TRBD1; clone_size: few; j_call: TRBJ2-7; cdr3_nt: TGTGCCAGCAGTTACAGGGGACAGGGGGCATGGCAGTACTTC; cdr3_aa: CASSYRGQGAWQYF
v_call: TRBV28; d_call: NA; clone_size: NA; j_call: TRBJ2-7; cdr3_nt: TGTGCCAGCAGTGTTAGCTCCTACGAGCAGTACTTC; cdr3_aa: CASSVSSYEQYF
v_call: TRBV2; d_call: NA; clone_size: NA; j_call: TRBJ2-5; cdr3_nt: TGTGCCAGCAGTGACGGTGGAGCAGTACAAGAGACCCAGTACTTC; cdr3_aa: CASSDGGAVQETQYF
v_call: TRBV7-2; d_call: TRBD2; clone_size: NA; j_call: TRBJ2-5; cdr3_nt: TGTGCCAGCAGCTTAGGCCATAGCGGGGGGTTGGAGACCCAGTACTTC; cdr3_aa: CASSLGHSGGLETQYF
v_call: TRBV7-9; d_call: NA; clone_size: NA; j_call: TRBJ1-2; cdr3_nt: TGTGCCAGCAGCTCAACCCCGGGGAGGGCTAACTATGGCTACACCTTC; cdr3_aa: CASSSTPGRANYGYTF
v_call: TRBV10-3; d_call: TRBD2; clone_size: NA; j_call: TRBJ2-5; cdr3_nt: TGTGCCATCAGTGAGTCAGGGACTAGCGGGGGAGAGACCCAGTACTTC; cdr3_aa: CAISESGTSGGETQYF
v_call: TRBV7-9; d_call: NA; clone_size: NA; j_call: TRBJ1-3; cdr3_nt: TGTGCCAGCAGCTTAGTCGGGGATAGAAACACCATATATTTT; cdr3_aa: CASSLVGDRNTIYF
v_call: TRBV15; d_call: NA; clone_size: NA; j_call: TRBJ2-5; cdr3_nt: TGTGCCACCAGCAGAGGGCCAAATCCCCAGTACTTC; cdr3_aa: CATSRGPNPQYF
v_call: TRBV2; d_call: NA; clone_size: NA; j_call: TRBJ1-4; cdr3_nt: TGTGCCAGCAACAGGGCTCAGGATGAAAAACTGTTTTTT; cdr3_aa: CASNRAQDEKLFF
v_call: TRBV28; d_call: TRBD2; clone_size: NA; j_call: TRBJ2-1; cdr3_nt: TGTGCCAGCAGTCGCGGGAGGTCATCCTACAATGAGCAGTTCTTC; cdr3_aa: CASSRGRSSYNEQFF
v_call: TRBV4-1; d_call: NA; clone_size: NA; j_call: TRBJ1-5; cdr3_nt: TGCGCCAGCAGCCACGGTGAAACTCAGCCCCAGCATTTT; cdr3_aa: CASSHGETQPQHF
v_call: TRBV9; d_call: TRBD1; clone_size: NA; j_call: TRBJ2-3; cdr3_nt: TGTGCCAGCGCGCCGACAGGGGGCGCGCAGTATTTT; cdr3_aa: CASAPTGGAQYF
v_call: TRBV2; d_call: NA; clone_size: NA; j_call: TRBJ2-5; cdr3_nt: TGTGCCAGCAGCGCGGAAGGGACCCAGTACTTC; cdr3_aa: CASSAEGTQYF
v_call: TRBV18; d_call: TRBD1; clone_size: NA; j_call: TRBJ2-2; cdr3_nt: TGTGCCAGCTCACCGCCGGGGACAGGGGGCTTCGGGGAGCTGTTTTTT; cdr3_aa: CASSPPGTGGFGELFF
v_call: TRBV5-1; d_call: NA; clone_size: NA; j_call: TRBJ2-4; cdr3_nt: TGCGCCAGCAGCCTGGACAGCAAAAACATTCAGTACTTC; cdr3_aa: CASSLDSKNIQYF
v_call: TRBV6-5; d_call: NA; clone_size: NA; j_call: TRBJ1-1; cdr3_nt: TGTGCCAGCAGCTCAACAGGGCTGGCTGAAGCTTTCTTT; cdr3_aa: CASSSTGLAEAFF
v_call: TRBV19; d_call: NA; clone_size: NA; j_call: TRBJ1-1; cdr3_nt: TGTGCCAGTAGCGGCGACCGGGGAAGGACCACTGAAGCTTTCTTT; cdr3_aa: CASSGDRGRTTEAFF
v_call: TRBV4-1; d_call: TRBD2; clone_size: NA; j_call: TRBJ2-3; cdr3_nt: TGCGCCAGCAGCCAATCCGGACTAGCGGATACAGATACGCAGTATTTT; cdr3_aa: CASSQSGLADTDTQYF